This is a list of T cell receptor beta chains from one sample in a study of cytomegalovirus exposure and HLA in healthy donors. Sequenced by immunoSEQ multiplex PCR; TCRdb stores in-frame clones only, minus some. The sample includes 250,000 to 400,000 clones, 88% of them seen just once. The material sequenced was PBMCs. These receptors came from a young man in good health and CMV-seronegative. CDR3s include the opening cysteine and the closing phenylalanine or tryptophan. The D gene is left open where the match is weak. The size field is filled for only some rows; it gives once, few, many or a size class.

J | D | size | V | DNA | CDR3
TRBJ1-1 | NA | NA | TRBV6-4 | TGTGCCAGCAGTTCCCCGGAGCCAGAAGCTTTCTTT | CASSSPEPEAFF
TRBJ2-1 | NA | NA | TRBV27 | TGTGCCAGCAGCAAAGGGGGGGGGCCACGCTCCTACAATGAGCAGTTCTTC | CASSKGGGPRSYNEQFF
TRBJ2-2 | NA | NA | TRBV7-7 | TGTGCCAGCAGCTTGGGACAAGCCGCCGGGGAGCTGTTTTTT | CASSLGQAAGELFF
TRBJ2-6 | NA | NA | TRBV2 | TGTGCCAGCAGTGAACGCAGCTCTGGGGCCAACGTCCTGACTTTC | CASSERSSGANVLTF
TRBJ2-7 | TRBD1 | NA | TRBV7-2 | TGTGCCAGCAGCTTAGGGGACAGGGTTAGATCCTACGAGCAGTACTTC | CASSLGDRVRSYEQYF
TRBJ1-6 | TRBD1 | NA | TRBV13 | TGTGCCAGCAGCTCCGGGACAGGGGGTAGTTCACCCCTCCACTTT | CASSSGTGGSSPLHF
TRBJ1-1 | TRBD1 | few | TRBV14 | TGTGCCAGCAGCCAAGATCGGACAGGGGTGGGCACTGAAGCTTTCTTT | CASSQDRTGVGTEAFF
TRBJ1-1 | TRBD1 | NA | TRBV30 | TGTGCCGGGATGAAGGGGGCGCCCACTGAAGCTTTCTTT | CAGMKGAPTEAFF
TRBJ1-2 | TRBD1 | NA | TRBV13 | TGTGCCAGCAGCTCTGGGACAGGGGGCAACTATGGCTACACCTTC | CASSSGTGGNYGYTF
TRBJ1-2 | NA | NA | TRBV5-4 | TGTGCCAGCAGCTCGGATAAAACAGGGATCTACACCTTC | CASSSDKTGIYTF
TRBJ1-4 | TRBD1 | NA | TRBV7-2 | TGTGCCAGCAGCTTTGTACAGGGGGCGCGTGAAAAACTGTTTTTT | CASSFVQGAREKLFF
TRBJ1-2 | NA | NA | TRBV4-3 | TGCGCCAGCAGCCAAGAGGGGGGAACTGGCTATGGCTACACCTTC | CASSQEGGTGYGYTF
TRBJ1-2 | TRBD1 | NA | TRBV10-3 | TGTGCCATCAGTGAACCCCGGGACAGGGAAAGAGGGGATGGCTACACCTTC | CAISEPRDRERGDGYTF
TRBJ2-6 | NA | NA | TRBV7-8 | TGTGCCAGCAGCCTCCCCCCGACAGAAACCTCTCTCAGGGGGGCCAACGTCCTGACTTTC | CASSLPPTETSLRGANVLTF
TRBJ2-7 | NA | NA | TRBV10-3 | TGTGCCATCAGTGACAGTGGGATCCCGGGGTTC | CAISDSGIPGF
TRBJ1-2 | NA | NA | TRBV6-5 | TGTGCCAGCAGTCTCTCTACAGGGTTGGGATATGGCTACACCTTC | CASSLSTGLGYGYTF
TRBJ2-3 | NA | once | TRBV6-6 | TGTGCCAGCAGGGAACAGGGACGGGATACGCAGTATTTT | CASREQGRDTQYF
TRBJ2-7 | NA | NA | TRBV9 | TGTGCCAGCAGCGGCGGAGTGGAAACCTACGAGCAGTACTTC | CASSGGVETYEQYF
TRBJ1-3 | NA | NA | TRBV5-6 | TGTGCCAGCAGCCCCACGAGCTCTGGAAACACCATATATTTT | CASSPTSSGNTIYF
TRBJ2-1 | TRBD2 | NA | TRBV5-1 | TGCGCCAGCAGCCCCGGAGTACTAGCGGGGAATGAGCAGTTCTTC | CASSPGVLAGNEQFF
TRBJ1-5 | NA | NA | TRBV5-5 | TGTGCCAGCAGCTTGTGGGCGGGGGGCTCCGGACGGCCCCAGCATTTT | CASSLWAGGSGRPQHF
TRBJ2-3 | NA | few | TRBV7-9 | TGTGCCAGCAGCTTTGGGACACTAAGCACAGATACGCAGTATTTT | CASSFGTLSTDTQYF
TRBJ2-7 | NA | NA | TRBV9 | TGTGCCAGCAGCGCAAGCCCTCTCCGCGGGGTTGGCGAGCAGTACTTC | CASSASPLRGVGEQYF
TRBJ1-5 | NA | NA | TRBV5-6 | TGTGCCAGCAGCTTCCGGGGGAACAGCAATCAGCCCCAGCATTTT | CASSFRGNSNQPQHF
TRBJ1-6 | NA | NA | TRBV5-4 | TGTGCCAGCAGCTTGGGGGGCCCCTCCAATAATTCACCCCTCCACTTT | CASSLGGPSNNSPLHF
TRBJ2-5 | NA | NA | TRBV9 | TGTGCCAGCAGCGCACCTCTGGGGAGACAGGCCCAAGAGACCCAGTACTTC | CASSAPLGRQAQETQYF
TRBJ2-1 | NA | NA | TRBV4-3 | TGCGCCAGCAGCCAAGGTGACAGGAACTACTACAATGAGCAGTTCTTC | CASSQGDRNYYNEQFF
TRBJ1-1 | NA | NA | TRBV2 | TGTGCCAGCGGGCGGACACCGAACACTGAAGCTTTCTTT | CASGRTPNTEAFF
TRBJ2-6 | NA | NA | TRBV2 | TGTGCCAGCAGGGGACTGAGACGTGGGGCCAACGTCCTGACTTTC | CASRGLRRGANVLTF
TRBJ2-1 | TRBD1 | NA | TRBV4-3 | TGCGCCAGCAGCCAAGGACAACAGGGGGGCTACAATGAGCAGTTCTTC | CASSQGQQGGYNEQFF
TRBJ1-1 | TRBD1 | once | TRBV12-5 | TGTGCTAGTGGTTTGGCCGTAGGGACAGTGAACACTGAAGCTTTCTTT | CASGLAVGTVNTEAFF
TRBJ1-1 | TRBD1 | NA | TRBV6-1 | TGTGCCAGCGGGACAGCCCTCCGGGGGACTGAAGCTTTCTTT | CASGTALRGTEAFF
TRBJ2-1 | NA | NA | TRBV5-1 | TGCGCCAGCAAGGGGCCCCATGAGCAGTTCTTC | CASKGPHEQFF
TRBJ1-1 | NA | NA | TRBV6-5 | TGTGCCAGCAGTTACGGGGGAGGGTTAGTAGCTTTCTTT | CASSYGGGLVAFF
TRBJ2-3 | TRBD2 | once | TRBV11-2 | TGTGCCAGCAGCTTAACTAGCGGGGGGCTCACAGATACGCAGTATTTT | CASSLTSGGLTDTQYF
TRBJ1-2 | TRBD1 | NA | TRBV5-1 | TGCGCCAGCAGCTTGTTGGCGAGGGGGCGCGACTATGGCTACACCTTC | CASSLLARGRDYGYTF
TRBJ1-1 | TRBD1 | NA | TRBV4-1 | TGCGCCAGCAACCGACCGACAGGGAAGAACACTGAAGCTTTCTTT | CASNRPTGKNTEAFF
TRBJ2-2 | NA | NA | TRBV6-5 | TGTGCCAGCAGTCCCCTCAGCACCGGGGAGCTGTTTTTT | CASSPLSTGELFF
TRBJ2-7 | NA | NA | TRBV7-6 | TGTGCCAGCAGCCTAAACGGGGGAGGGACAAACGAGCAGTACTTC | CASSLNGGGTNEQYF
TRBJ1-5 | TRBD1 | NA | TRBV10-3 | TGTGCCATCACAGCTCCGGCCACACGGGACAGATATAGCAATCAGCCCCAGCATTTT | CAITAPATRDRYSNQPQHF
TRBJ1-6 | NA | NA | TRBV30 | TGTGCCTGGAGTGTCGCAGGAAATTCACCCCTCCACTTT | CAWSVAGNSPLHF